Shown below are 13 T cell receptor beta chains from a single sample sequenced in a study of T cells in Graves' hyperthyroidism and ophthalmopathy. Researchers took RNA transcripts and amplified the TCR beta CDR3 regions from them. The HTBI set primed first-round TCR CDR3 RT-PCR. MiXCR was run by TCRdb on the multiplex PCR reads, yielding one entry per CDR3 protein. The table includes hundreds of thousands of distinct CDR3 sequences, roughly 40% detected once. The sequenced sample consisted of blood. Receptor source: a man aged 18 to 29 with Graves' hyperthyroidism.

The sample holds a few counts of this clonotype. The rearrangement joins TRBV7-8 to TRBJ2-7; TRBD1 or TRBD2 may be the D gene (5 bases each). The CDR3 length is 16 residues. Trimming removed 1 base from V and 2 bases from J, with 15 bases in between. The V gene's germline CDR1 is SGHVS and CDR2 FQNEAQ. This chain's CDR3 is CASSLGGAGPAYEQYF. The CDR3 DNA sequence: TGTGCCAGCAGCTTAGGAGGGGCCGGACCTGCCTACGAGCAGTACTTC.

This clonotype was seen a single time. V usage is TRBV29-1 and J usage is TRBJ1-5, with 9 bases matching TRBD1. V trimming: 4 bases; J trimming: 0 bases; junction bases outside the gene matches: 10. The CDR3 consists of 17 residues. Germline CDR1 and CDR2: SQVTM and ANQGSEA. The CDR3 reads CSVGQGDRERSNQPQHF. CDR3 sequence (DNA): TGCAGCGTTGGACAGGGGGACCGAGAACGTAGCAATCAGCCCCAGCATTTT.

The chain uses TRBV10-3 and TRBJ1-5; TRBD1 matches at 9 bases. This CDR3 region has 13 residues. V was pared by 11 bases and J by 3 bases, with 5 bases of the junction left unmatched. Germline loops: CDR1 ENHRY, CDR2 SYGVKD. The CDR3 sequence is CARGQGFNQPQHF. The CDR3, as DNA: TGTGCCCGGGGACAGGGTTTCAATCAGCCCCAGCATTTT.

The DNA for the CDR3 is TGTGCCCATCGTGCGGGACAGAGCTCCTACGAGCAGTACTTC. It is translated as CAHRAGQSSYEQYF. The chain employs TRBV10-3 and TRBJ2-7, with TRBD1 as a possible D gene (7 bases). Germline loops: CDR1 ENHRY, CDR2 SYGVKD. The CDR3 spans 14 residues. V was shortened by 11 bases and J by 0 bases, with 17 bases between the two germline ends.

The genes are TRBV19 and TRBJ1-1; D unresolved. Per the germline V gene, CDR1 is LNHDA and CDR2 is SQIVND (reference sequence). The CDR3 runs to 13 residues. V was pared by 7 bases and J by 4 bases, with 13 bases between. The CDR3 loop is CASMGLVGTEAFF. CDR3 DNA sequence: TGTGCCAGTATGGGTTTAGTGGGCACTGAAGCTTTCTTT.

This rearrangement joins TRBV6-5 to TRBJ2-7; the D is unclear. The CDR3 is made up of 13 amino acids. V was trimmed by 3 bases and J by 0 bases, leaving 6 bases between them. CDR1 is MNHEY, CDR2 SVGAGI, per germline. The CDR3 sequence is CASSYDLSYEQYF. In DNA form, the CDR3 reads TGTGCCAGCAGTTATGACCTCTCCTACGAGCAGTACTTC.

The gene calls are TRBV25-1 and TRBJ2-5; the D call may be TRBD1 or TRBD2 (6 bases each). CDR3 length: 12 amino acids. Trimming took off 4 bases at V and 13 bases at J, with 16 bases between the two ends. The V gene's germline CDR1 is MGHDK and CDR2 SYGVNS. CDR3 amino acids: CASSADGGRSYF. CDR3 nucleotides: TGTGCCAGCAGTGCGGACGGGGGCAGGTCGTACTTC.

This chain connects TRBV4-1 to TRBJ1-1; D gene uncertain. Germline lookup yields CDR1 MGHRA and CDR2 YSYEKL. V was cut by 1 base and J by 0 bases, with 6 bases left in between. CDR3 size: 14 residues. The CDR3 DNA reads TGCGCCAGCAGCCAAGGGAACATGAACACTGAAGCTTTCTTT. It encodes CASSQGNMNTEAFF.

This chain connects TRBV4-1 to TRBJ1-2; weak D call: TRBD1 (6 bases). From germline, CDR1 is MGHRA and CDR2 YSYEKL. V shed 2 bases and J shed 5 bases, with 15 bases lying between them. This CDR3 has 15 residues. The CDR3 bases are TGCGCCAGCAGCCAATCGGCCGGGGGCGCTTATGGCTACACCTTC. It encodes CASSQSAGGAYGYTF.

The chain is built from TRBV10-3 and TRBJ2-7; D is tentatively TRBD1 or TRBD2 (6 bases each). Germline V gives CDR1 ENHRY, CDR2 SYGVKD. V gave up 1 base and J gave up 0 bases, with 13 bases separating them. The CDR3 is made up of 16 amino acids. CDR3 residues: CAISEYGGLSSYEQYF. The CDR3 bases are TGTGCCATCAGTGAGTATGGGGGGCTCAGCTCCTACGAGCAGTACTTC.

In this sample, this clonotype turned up a few times. The V and J genes are TRBV12-5 and TRBJ2-7; a weak D match, TRBD1 (6 bases). V was shortened by 7 bases and J by 5 bases, with 9 bases between the two germline ends. The germline gives CDR1 LGHNT, CDR2 FRNRAP. CDR3 length: 11 residues. The CDR3 bases are TGTGCTAGTGTGGGGGCCAACGAGCAGTACTTC. Amino acids: CASVGANEQYF.

Note on this clonotype: A clone one base away is much larger, so this may be a read error. Here the CDR3 reads CASRQDLEALHF. In DNA form, the CDR3 reads TGCGCCAGCAGGCAAGATCTGGAAGCCCTCCACTTT. This chain joins TRBV7-2 and TRBJ1-6, with D unclear. This CDR3 has 12 amino acids. CDR1 is SGHTA, CDR2 FQGNSA, per germline.

The genes are TRBV2 and TRBJ2-7; the match to TRBD1 covers 8 bases. Trimming at V came to 1 base and at J to 5 bases, leaving 1 base not matched to a gene. The CDR3 sequence is 13 residues long. The V gene's germline CDR1 is SNHLY and CDR2 FYNNEI. The CDR3 coding sequence is TGTGCCAGCAGTGAAGGGACAGGGAACGAGCAGTACTTC. Its translation: CASSEGTGNEQYF.